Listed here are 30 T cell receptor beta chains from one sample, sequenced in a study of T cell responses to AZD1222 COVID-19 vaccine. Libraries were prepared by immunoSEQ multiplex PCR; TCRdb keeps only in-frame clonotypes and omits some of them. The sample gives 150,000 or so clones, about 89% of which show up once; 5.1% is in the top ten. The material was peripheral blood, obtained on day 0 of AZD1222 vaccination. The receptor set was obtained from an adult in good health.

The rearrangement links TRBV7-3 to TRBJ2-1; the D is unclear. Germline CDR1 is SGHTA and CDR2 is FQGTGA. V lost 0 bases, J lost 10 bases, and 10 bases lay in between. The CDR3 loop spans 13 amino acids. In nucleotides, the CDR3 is TGTGCCAGCAGCTTAACGGCGACTGGCGAGCAGTTCTTC. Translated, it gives CASSLTATGEQFF.

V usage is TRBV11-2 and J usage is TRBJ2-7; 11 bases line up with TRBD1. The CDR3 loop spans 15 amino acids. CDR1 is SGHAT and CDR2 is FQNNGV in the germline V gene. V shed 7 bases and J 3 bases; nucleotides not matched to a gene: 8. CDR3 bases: TGTGCCAGCACCGACTGGACAGGGGGCGGCTACGAGCAGTACTTC. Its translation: CASTDWTGGGYEQYF. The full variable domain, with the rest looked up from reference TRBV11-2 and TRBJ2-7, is EAGVAQSPRYKIIEKRQSVAFWCNPISGHATLYWYQQILGQGPKLLIQFQNNGVVDDSQLPKDRFSAERLKGVDSTLKIQPAKLEDSAVYLCASTDWTGGGYEQYFGPGTRLTVT.

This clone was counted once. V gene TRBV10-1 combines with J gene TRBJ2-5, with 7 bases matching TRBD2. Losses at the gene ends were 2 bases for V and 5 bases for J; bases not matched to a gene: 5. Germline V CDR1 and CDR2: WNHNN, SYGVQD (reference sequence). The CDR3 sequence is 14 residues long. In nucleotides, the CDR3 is TGCGCCAGCAGTGAGCGAGCGGGAATTGAGACCCAGTACTTC. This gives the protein CASSERAGIETQYF.

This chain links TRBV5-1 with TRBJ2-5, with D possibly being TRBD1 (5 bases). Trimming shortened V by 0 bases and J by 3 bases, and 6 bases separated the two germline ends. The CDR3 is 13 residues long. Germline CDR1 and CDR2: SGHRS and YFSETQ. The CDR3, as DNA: TGCGCCAGCAGCTTGGTAGGGGAAGAGACCCAGTACTTC. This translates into CASSLVGEETQYF.

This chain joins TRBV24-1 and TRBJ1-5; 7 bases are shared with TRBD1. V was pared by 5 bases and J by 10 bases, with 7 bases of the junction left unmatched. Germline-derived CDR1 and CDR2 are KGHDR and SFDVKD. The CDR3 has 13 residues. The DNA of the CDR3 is TGTGCCACCAGTGGCCAACAGGGGATTCCCCAGCATTTT. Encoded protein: CATSGQQGIPQHF.

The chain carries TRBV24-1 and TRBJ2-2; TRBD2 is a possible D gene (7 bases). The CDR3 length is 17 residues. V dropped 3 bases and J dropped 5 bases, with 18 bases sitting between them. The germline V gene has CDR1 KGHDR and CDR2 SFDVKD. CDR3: CATSDPSSGRGTGELFF. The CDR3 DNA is TGTGCCACCAGTGATCCCTCGTCAGGGAGGGGGACCGGGGAGCTGTTTTTT.

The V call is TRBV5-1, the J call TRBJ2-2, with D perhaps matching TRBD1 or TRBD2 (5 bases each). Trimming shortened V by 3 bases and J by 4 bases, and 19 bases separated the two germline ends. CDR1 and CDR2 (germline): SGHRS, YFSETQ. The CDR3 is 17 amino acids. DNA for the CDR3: TGCGCCAGCAGCTCCGTAACCGGGACCTATCCCACCGGGGAGCTGTTTTTT. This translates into CASSSVTGTYPTGELFF.

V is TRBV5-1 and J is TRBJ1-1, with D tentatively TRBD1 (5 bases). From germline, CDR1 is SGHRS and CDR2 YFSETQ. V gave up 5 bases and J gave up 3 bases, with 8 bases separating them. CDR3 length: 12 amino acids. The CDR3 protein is CASRRGDTEAFF. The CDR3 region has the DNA TGCGCCAGCAGACGAGGGGACACTGAAGCTTTCTTT.

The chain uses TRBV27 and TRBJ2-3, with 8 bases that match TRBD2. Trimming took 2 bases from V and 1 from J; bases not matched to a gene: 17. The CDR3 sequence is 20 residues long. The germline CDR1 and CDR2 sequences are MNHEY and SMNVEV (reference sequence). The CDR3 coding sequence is TGTGCCAGCAGTTTAGGCCCAGGAATAAGCGGGAGTGGAGGCACAGATACGCAGTATTTT. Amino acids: CASSLGPGISGSGGTDTQYF.

The chain's CDR3 is CASSFTWGEQFF. The CDR3 DNA sequence: TGTGCCAGCAGCTTTACATGGGGTGAGCAGTTCTTC. This chain joins TRBV7-3 and TRBJ2-1; D gene uncertain. CDR1 and CDR2 (germline): SGHTA, FQGTGA. V was trimmed by 3 bases and J by 9 bases, leaving 9 bases between them. The CDR3 consists of 12 residues.

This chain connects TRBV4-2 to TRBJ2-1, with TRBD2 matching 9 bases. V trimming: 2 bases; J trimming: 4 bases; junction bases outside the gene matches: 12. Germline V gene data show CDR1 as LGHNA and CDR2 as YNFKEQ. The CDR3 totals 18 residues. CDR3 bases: TGTGCCAGCAGCCAACTTTCTAGCGGGACCGCAACTTACAATGAGCAGTTCTTC. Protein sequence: CASSQLSSGTATYNEQFF.

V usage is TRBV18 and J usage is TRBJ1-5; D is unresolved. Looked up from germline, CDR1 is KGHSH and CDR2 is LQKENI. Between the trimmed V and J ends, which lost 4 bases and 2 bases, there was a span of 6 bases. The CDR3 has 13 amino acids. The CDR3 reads CASSLARNQPQHF. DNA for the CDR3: TGTGCCAGCTCACTGGCACGCAATCAGCCCCAGCATTTT. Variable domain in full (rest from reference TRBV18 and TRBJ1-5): NAGVMQNPRHLVRRRGQEARLRCSPMKGHSHVYWYRQLPEEGLKFMVYLQKENIIDESGMPKERFSAEFPKEGPSILRIQQVVRGDSAAYFCASSLARNQPQHFGDGTRLSIL.

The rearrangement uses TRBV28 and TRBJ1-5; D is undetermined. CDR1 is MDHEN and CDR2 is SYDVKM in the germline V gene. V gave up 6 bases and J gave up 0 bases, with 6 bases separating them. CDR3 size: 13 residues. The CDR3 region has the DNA TGTGCCAGCAGCGATTTTAGCAATCAGCCCCAGCATTTT. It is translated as CASSDFSNQPQHF.

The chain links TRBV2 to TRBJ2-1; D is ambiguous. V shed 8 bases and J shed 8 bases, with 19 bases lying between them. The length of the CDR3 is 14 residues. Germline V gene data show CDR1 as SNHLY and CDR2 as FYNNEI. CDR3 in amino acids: CASPEGLVGDEQFF. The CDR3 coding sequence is TGTGCCAGCCCCGAAGGGCTAGTTGGGGATGAGCAGTTCTTC.

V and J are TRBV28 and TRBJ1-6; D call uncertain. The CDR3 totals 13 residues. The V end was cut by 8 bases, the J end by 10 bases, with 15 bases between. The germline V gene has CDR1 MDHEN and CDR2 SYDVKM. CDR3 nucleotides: TGTGCCAGCCAAGGGCTTATGGAATCACCCCTCCACTTT. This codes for CASQGLMESPLHF.

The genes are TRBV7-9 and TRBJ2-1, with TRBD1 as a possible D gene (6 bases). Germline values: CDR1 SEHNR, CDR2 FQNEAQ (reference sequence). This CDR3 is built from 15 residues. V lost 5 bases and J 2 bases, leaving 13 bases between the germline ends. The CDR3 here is CASSSGQPTYNEQFF. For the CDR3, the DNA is TGTGCCAGCAGCAGCGGACAGCCGACCTACAATGAGCAGTTCTTC.

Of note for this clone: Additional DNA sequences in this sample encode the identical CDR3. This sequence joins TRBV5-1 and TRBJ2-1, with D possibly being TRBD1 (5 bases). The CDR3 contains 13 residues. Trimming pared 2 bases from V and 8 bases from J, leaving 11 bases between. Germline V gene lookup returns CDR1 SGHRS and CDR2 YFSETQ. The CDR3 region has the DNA TGCGCCAGCAGCTTAGGGGTCCGGGATGAGCAGTTCTTC. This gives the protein CASSLGVRDEQFF.

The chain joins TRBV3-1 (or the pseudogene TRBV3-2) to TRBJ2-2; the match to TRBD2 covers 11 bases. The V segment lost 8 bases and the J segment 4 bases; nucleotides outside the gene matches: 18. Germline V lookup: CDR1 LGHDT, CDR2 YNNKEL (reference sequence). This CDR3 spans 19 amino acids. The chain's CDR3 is CASSEWGSGRASVTGELFF. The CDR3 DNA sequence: TGTGCCAGCTCTGAGTGGGGTAGCGGGAGGGCCTCGGTCACCGGGGAGCTGTTTTTT.

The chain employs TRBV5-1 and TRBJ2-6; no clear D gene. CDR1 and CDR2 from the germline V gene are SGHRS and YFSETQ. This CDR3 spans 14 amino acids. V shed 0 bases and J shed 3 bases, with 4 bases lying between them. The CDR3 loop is CASSLVDGANVLTF. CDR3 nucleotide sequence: TGCGCCAGCAGCTTGGTGGATGGGGCCAACGTCCTGACTTTC.

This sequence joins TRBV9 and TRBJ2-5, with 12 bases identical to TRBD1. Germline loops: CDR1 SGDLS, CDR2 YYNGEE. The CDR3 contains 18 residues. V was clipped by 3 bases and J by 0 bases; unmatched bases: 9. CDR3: CASSATGTGGPYQETQYF. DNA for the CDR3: TGTGCCAGCAGCGCTACCGGGACAGGGGGCCCGTACCAAGAGACCCAGTACTTC.

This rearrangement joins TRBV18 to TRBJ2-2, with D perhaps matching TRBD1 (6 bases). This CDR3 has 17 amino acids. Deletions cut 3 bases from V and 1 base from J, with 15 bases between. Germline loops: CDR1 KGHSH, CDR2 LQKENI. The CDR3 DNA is TGTGCCAGCTCACCCTCACAACCGGGACAGAACACCGGGGAGCTGTTTTTT. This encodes CASSPSQPGQNTGELFF.

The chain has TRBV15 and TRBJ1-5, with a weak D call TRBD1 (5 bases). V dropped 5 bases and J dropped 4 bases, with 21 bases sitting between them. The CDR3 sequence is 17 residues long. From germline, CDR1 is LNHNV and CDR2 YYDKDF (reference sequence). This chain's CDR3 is CATSFNHRRGLNQPQHF. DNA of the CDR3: TGTGCCACCAGCTTTAACCACCGCCGGGGCCTAAATCAGCCCCAGCATTTT.

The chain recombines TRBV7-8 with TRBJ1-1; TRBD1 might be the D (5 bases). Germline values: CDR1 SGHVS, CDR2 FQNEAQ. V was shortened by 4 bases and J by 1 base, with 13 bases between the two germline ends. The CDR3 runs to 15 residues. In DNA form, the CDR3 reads TGTGCCAGCAGCTGGGGGTCCGACGGGAACACTGAAGCTTTCTTT. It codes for CASSWGSDGNTEAFF.

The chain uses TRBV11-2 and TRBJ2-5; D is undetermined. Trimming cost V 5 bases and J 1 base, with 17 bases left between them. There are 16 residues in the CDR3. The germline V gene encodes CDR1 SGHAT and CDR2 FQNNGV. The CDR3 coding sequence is TGTGCCAGCAGCCCCGCCCGACTTCAACTCCAAGAGACCCAGTACTTC. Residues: CASSPARLQLQETQYF.

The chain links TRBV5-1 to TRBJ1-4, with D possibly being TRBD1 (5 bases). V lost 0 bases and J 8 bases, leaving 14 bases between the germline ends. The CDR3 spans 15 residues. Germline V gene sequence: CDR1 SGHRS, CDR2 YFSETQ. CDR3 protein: CASSLAGQGAEKLFF. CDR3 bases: TGCGCCAGCAGCTTGGCGGGGCAGGGCGCCGAAAAACTGTTTTTT.

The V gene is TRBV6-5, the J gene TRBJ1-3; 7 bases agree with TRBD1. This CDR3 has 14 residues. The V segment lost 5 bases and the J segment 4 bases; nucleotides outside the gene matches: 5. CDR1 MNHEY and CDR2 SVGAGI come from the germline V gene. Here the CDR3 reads CASSRTGAGNTIYF. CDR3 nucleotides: TGTGCCAGCAGTCGTACAGGGGCAGGAAACACCATATATTTT.

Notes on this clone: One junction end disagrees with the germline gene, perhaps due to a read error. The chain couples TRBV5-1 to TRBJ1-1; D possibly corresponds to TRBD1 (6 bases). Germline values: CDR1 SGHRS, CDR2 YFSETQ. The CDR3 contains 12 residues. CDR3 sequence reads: CASSLGQAYRIF. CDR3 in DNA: TGCGCCAGCAGCTTGGGACAGGCCTATAGGATCTTT.

Written as DNA, the CDR3 is TGTGCCAGCAGTTTAGCGGGGCCTAACTATGGCTACACCTTC. Amino acid sequence: CASSLAGPNYGYTF. This chain joins TRBV28 and TRBJ1-2; a possible D gene is TRBD1 (5 bases). V gave up 2 bases and J gave up 0 bases, with 7 bases separating them. Germline-derived CDR1 and CDR2 are MDHEN and SYDVKM. There are 14 residues in the CDR3.

The CDR3 DNA reads TGTGCCAGCAGTGGGGGGGGGACAGGGGTCTACGAGCAGTACTTC. Translating gives CASSGGGTGVYEQYF. The chain couples TRBV27 to TRBJ2-7; 10 nucleotides line up with TRBD1. Germline loops: CDR1 MNHEY, CDR2 SMNVEV (reference sequence). V was clipped by 5 bases and J by 3 bases; unmatched bases: 7. The CDR3 length is 15 residues.

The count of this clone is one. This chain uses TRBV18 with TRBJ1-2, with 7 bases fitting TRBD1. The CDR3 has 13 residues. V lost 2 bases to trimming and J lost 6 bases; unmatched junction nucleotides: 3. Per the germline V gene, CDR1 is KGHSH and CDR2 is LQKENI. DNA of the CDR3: TGTGCCAGCTCACCATTCGGACAGGATGGCTACACCTTC. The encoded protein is CASSPFGQDGYTF. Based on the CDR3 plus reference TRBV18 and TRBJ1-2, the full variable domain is NAGVMQNPRHLVRRRGQEARLRCSPMKGHSHVYWYRQLPEEGLKFMVYLQKENIIDESGMPKERFSAEFPKEGPSILRIQQVVRGDSAAYFCASSPFGQDGYTFGSGTRLTVV.